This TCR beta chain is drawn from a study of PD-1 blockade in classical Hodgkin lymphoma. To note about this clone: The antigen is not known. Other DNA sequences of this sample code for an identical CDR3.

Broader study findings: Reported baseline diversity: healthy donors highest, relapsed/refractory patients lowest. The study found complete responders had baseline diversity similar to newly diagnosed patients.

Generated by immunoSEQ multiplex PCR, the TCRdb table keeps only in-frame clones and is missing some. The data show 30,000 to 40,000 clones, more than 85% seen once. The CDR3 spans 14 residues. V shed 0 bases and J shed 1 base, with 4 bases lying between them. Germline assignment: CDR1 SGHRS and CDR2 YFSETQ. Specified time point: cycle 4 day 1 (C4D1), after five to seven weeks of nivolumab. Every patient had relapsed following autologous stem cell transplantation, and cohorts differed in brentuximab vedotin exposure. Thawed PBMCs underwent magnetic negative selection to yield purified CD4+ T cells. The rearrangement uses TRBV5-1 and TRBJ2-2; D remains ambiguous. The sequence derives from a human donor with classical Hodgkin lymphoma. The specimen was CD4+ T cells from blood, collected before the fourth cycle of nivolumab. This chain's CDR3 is CASSLAGNTGELFF. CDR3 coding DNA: TGCGCCAGCAGCTTGGCAGGGAACACCGGGGAGCTGTTTTTT.